A selection of T cell receptor beta chains follows, all from one sample in a study of T-cell reconstitution after alpha-beta-depleted transplantation in children. TCRdb reprocessed the PCR reads via MiXCR and lists one record per CDR3 protein. This sample has about half a million distinct CDR3 sequences; around 13% occur once, and the top ten carry about 5%. The source material was PBMCs from the stem cell graft donor, sampled from the stem cell graft. The receptors were gathered from a human donor who donated a stem cell graft to a child with combined immunodeficiency. Both conserved end residues are part of each CDR3. D genes are given only for firm matches. Size is omitted from some rows. Given values are once, few, many or a class for expanded clones.

j_gene | abundance | d_gene | v_gene | CDR3nt | CDR3aa
TRBJ2-1 | few | TRBD2 | TRBV6-5 | TGTGCCAGCACCTCCCGGGGGGGGTACAATGAGCAGTTCTTC | CASTSRGGYNEQFF
TRBJ2-3 | few | TRBD2 | TRBV2 | TGTGCCAGCAGTGTTTTAGCGAGCGGGGGAATCACAGATACGCAGTATTTT | CASSVLASGGITDTQYF
TRBJ1-2 | - | - | TRBV29-1 | TGCAGCGTTAACGGCTACACCTTC | CSVNGYTF
TRBJ1-1 | many | - | TRBV12-3/TRBV12-4 | TGTGCCAGCAGTTTAGCGCTAGGAAACACTGAAGCTTTCTTT | CASSLALGNTEAFF
TRBJ1-1 | many | - | TRBV12-3/TRBV12-4 | TGTGCCAGCAGTTTTGTCCCCCCGGGGCAGGGTCATGATGGAGCTTTCTTT | CASSFVPPGQGHDGAFF
TRBJ2-3 | - | TRBD2 | TRBV29-1 | TGCAGCGTCACCCCCCAGCGGGAGTGGGGGGGCACAGATACGCAGTATTTT | CSVTPQREWGGTDTQYF
TRBJ2-3 | few | - | TRBV5-1 | TGCGCCAGCAGCTTGAGGCTCTACACAGATACGCAGTATTTT | CASSLRLYTDTQYF
TRBJ2-7 | many | - | TRBV24-1 | TGTGCCACCAGTGACTCCCGGGTGGCGGACGAGCAGTACTTC | CATSDSRVADEQYF
TRBJ2-7 | - | TRBD1 | TRBV6-5 | TGTGCCAGCAGTTATCACGGACAGGGGGCCCTATACGAGCAGTACTTC | CASSYHGQGALYEQYF
TRBJ1-2 | - | - | TRBV12-3/TRBV12-4 | TGTGCCAGCAGTTCCGTTACAGGGCCGGGCTACACCTTC | CASSSVTGPGYTF
TRBJ2-2 | few | - | TRBV24-1 | TGTGCCACCAGTGATTTCGCTGATACGAGTACCGGGGAGCTGTTTTTT | CATSDFADTSTGELFF
TRBJ1-2 | - | - | TRBV6-5 | TGTGCCAGCAGTTACGTCGGCGCAGGGGACTATGGCTACACCTTC | CASSYVGAGDYGYTF
TRBJ2-5 | few | TRBD2 | TRBV12-3/TRBV12-4 | TGTGCCAGCAGTTTTAAGGGCCAGACTAGCGGGAGGCCGAGGACCCAGTACTTC | CASSFKGQTSGRPRTQYF
TRBJ2-7 | few | TRBD2 | TRBV14 | TGTGCCAGCAGCCAAGGGCTAGCGGGAGGGCTTGTTTTCGACGAGCAGTACTTC | CASSQGLAGGLVFDEQYF
TRBJ2-3 | many | - | TRBV10-3 | TGTGCCATCAGTGAGTCTATCCTAGATACGCAGTATTTT | CAISESILDTQYF
TRBJ1-1 | many | - | TRBV10-3 | TGTGCCATCAGTGGGACAGAGGGACACAAAGCTTTCTTT | CAISGTEGHKAFF
TRBJ1-2 | - | - | TRBV6-2/TRBV6-3 | TGTGCCAGCAGCCTAGGGCCGGGGGCCTACTATGGCTACACCTTC | CASSLGPGAYYGYTF
TRBJ2-5 | many | - | TRBV29-1 | TGCAGCGTTGATTTGCGACAAGAGACCCAGTACTTC | CSVDLRQETQYF
TRBJ2-7 | many | - | TRBV20-1 | TGCAGTGCTAGAGATCCCGACAGGTTGTACGAGCAGTACTTC | CSARDPDRLYEQYF
TRBJ2-2 | - | TRBD2 | TRBV4-3 | TGCGCCAGCAGCCAAGGGACTAGCGGCACCGGGGAGCTGTTTTTT | CASSQGTSGTGELFF
TRBJ2-3 | - | - | TRBV11-3 | TGTGCCAGCAGCGCAGCTCGCGTTGGTACGCAGTATTTT | CASSAARVGTQYF
TRBJ2-3 | many | TRBD1 | TRBV24-1 | TGTGCCACCCTGGATGGACAGGGGGAAGGTACGCAGTATTTT | CATLDGQGEGTQYF
TRBJ2-7 | few | - | TRBV4-3 | TGCGCCAGCAGCCAAGAGGCGGACGGATACCTGTCTGGATCCTACGAGCAGTACTTC | CASSQEADGYLSGSYEQYF
TRBJ2-7 | - | TRBD2 | TRBV7-2 | TGTGCCAGCAGCTTAGGGGCTAGCGGGACCTACGAGCAGTACTTC | CASSLGASGTYEQYF
TRBJ1-2 | - | TRBD1 | TRBV6-2/TRBV6-3 | TGTGCCAGCATAAATCCCGGGACAGGGGATGGCTACACCTTC | CASINPGTGDGYTF
TRBJ2-3 | few | - | TRBV29-1 | TGCAGCGTTGCAGGGGGGGGAAGAGATACGCAGTATTTT | CSVAGGGRDTQYF
TRBJ2-7 | many | - | TRBV10-3 | TGTGCCATCAGTGATCTTTCGGTGGACATTTCCGAGCAGTACTTC | CAISDLSVDISEQYF
TRBJ2-7 | many | TRBD1 | TRBV25-1 | TGTGCCAGCAGTGGGGGACAGGGCTGGGACTTC | CASSGGQGWDF